This T cell receptor beta chain was sequenced in a study of low-dose radiotherapy and immunotherapy resistance in tumors. Germline assignment: CDR1 SGHTA and CDR2 FQGTGA. CDR3 length: 13 residues. Trimming stripped 2 bases from V and 4 bases from J, with 5 bases between. This clonotype was picked up many times. Time point reported: after trial treatment. Documented treatment: LDRT plus nivolumab, ipilimumab, low-dose cyclophosphamide and aspirin (RACIN trial). Donors received a regimen that comprised nivolumab, ipilimumab, aspirin, low-dose cyclophosphamide and low-dose radiotherapy. The presence of advanced solid tumors lacking tumor-infiltrating lymphocytes characterized eligible patients. Gene-specific TRAV and TRBV primers were used for first-strand cDNA, covering alpha and beta chains. For amplifying TCRs, the PCR ran for about 22 cycles with Phusion, which was used together with a constant-region primer and the adapter on the V primers. Researchers amplified the isolated mRNA using in vitro transcription. TCRdb re-analysed the reads in MiXCR, keeping a single row per CDR3 protein. Of about 91,000 distinct CDR3 sequences listed, 20% to 25% are singletons.

The sequence came from a female donor with ovarian cancer. Sequences were derived from PBMCs, sampled after low-dose radiotherapy plus immunotherapy. This chain uses TRBV7-3 with TRBJ2-2; no clear D. The CDR3 region has the DNA TGTGCCAGCAGCTTAGAGGCCACCGGGGAGCTGTTTTTT. Translation gives CASSLEATGELFF.